This entry describes one T cell receptor (beta chain). Its antigen remains undetermined. Qualities for individual bases were not recorded, and no much larger clone is one base off. The cohort was made up of approximately 670 healthy bone marrow donors. At the time of sampling, every cohort member was nominally healthy, though immune exposures that went unrecorded were likely present. The donor tested CMV seronegative, placing the donor among the 350 to 400 seronegative members of the cohort. Each donor provided a peripheral blood sample, and peripheral blood mononuclear cells were used for TCR beta sequencing. Genomic DNA extraction from the blood cell samples was performed with the Qiagen DNeasy Blood Extraction Kit. This sample is drawn from a study of cytomegalovirus exposure and HLA in healthy donors (dated by TCRdb to between 2016 and 2019). Notes on the research overall: An earlier analysis of some 600 of the donors reported 276 Gb of sequence data and around 120 million unique TCR beta sequences obtained from about 179 million T cells. An early release covering approximately 600 HLA-typed donors comprised approximately 300 gigabases of sequencing data and roughly 85 million unique TCR sequences. Among the roughly 400 genotyped donors, around 81% belonged to the genetic ancestry cluster associated with self-reported Caucasian donors. The study aimed to test whether cataloging public T cell receptors could reveal signatures of past pathogen exposure. The T cell repertoires of 550 to 850 subjects were profiled by immunosequencing and related to cytomegalovirus serostatus. A separate validation cohort of about 110 different subjects was used in addition to the 666-subject first cohort. High-throughput TCR immunosequencing, statistical association of individual TCRs with disease status, and machine learning were combined to predict cytomegalovirus infection status. A later analysis re-examined previously published TCR beta repertoires from roughly 650 donors and added high-resolution HLA genotyping to investigate patterns of TCR occurrence. Rather than using new phenotypic data, the later analysis identified candidate immune exposures from TCR beta sequences and from how often those sequences occurred across donors. To decide whether each TCR beta V gene segment behaved as functional or pseudogenic, an earlier analysis of some 580 of the donors relied on high-throughput TCR beta sequencing. Donor age, sex, ethnicity and CMV serostatus were collected together with the repertoire data. A later genetic analysis took genome-wide SNP genotypes for about 55% of the roughly 670 donors and used that subset as a discovery cohort. All discovery cohort repertoires had been generated on a single sequencing platform. HLA typing covered class I and class II loci at four-digit resolution. Typing coverage varied by locus: roughly 629-640 donors for A, B, C, DRB1 and DQB1; approximately 560 for DQA1; approximately 610 for DPA1; around 490 for DPB1. Because of strong linkage in the cohort, roughly 5 DR-DQ haplotypes were treated as single units for association and clustering. Among about 400 genotyped donors of the cohort, an average of around 220,000 unique TCR beta nucleotide sequences was sequenced per donor, of which 15% to 20% were non-productive.

Inclusive of the bounding cysteine and phenylalanine, the CDR3 is 14 residues long. The entry retains the CDR3 DNA only, 42 bases that are in frame from base 1. CDR1 is given as KGHSH and CDR2 as LQKENI, both from the germline V gene. V ends up 6 bases short and J 1 base short, with an unmatched junction base count of 3. Overall results and qualifications from the work: According to a later analysis, most CMV-associated TCR beta chains appeared to be HLA-restricted, and the HLA associations seemed to be driven largely by CMV exposure. In a later analysis, the rate of TCR association differed among HLA loci, with DRB1 alleles having the most associated TCRs and HLA-C alleles having the fewest. A later analysis associated roughly 17,000 TCR beta sequences with specific HLA alleles at a false discovery rate of 0.05. A total of about 180 TCR beta chains were listed by the study as associated with cytomegalovirus. A further reported finding was that TCR beta sequences accurately predicted the HLA-A and HLA-B alleles for most subjects in the first cohort. In a later analysis, HLA-associated TCR beta chains were found to be more clonally expanded and to have lower generation probabilities than equally common non-associated chains. When HLA alleles, especially DR and DQ, strongly co-occurred, attributing TCR associations to individual alleles was difficult. A few of the identified cytomegalovirus-associated TCR beta chains were confirmed in vitro to be specific for cytomegalovirus antigens. Compared with the approximately 710-donor mean, donors in an Asian-associated ancestry cluster had fewer N-insertions in productive TCRs, according to a later genetic analysis. Broadly in line with IMGT annotations, most TCR beta V segments showed up in productive rearrangements about 87% or about 30% of the time in an earlier analysis of under 700 of the donors. A cluster of highly shared sequence variants was judged likely to represent a technical artifact of the sequencing pipeline. Some IMGT-functional V segments, including TRBV6-2 and TRBV6-3, could not be told apart with the 87-base-pair reads, so those segments were excluded. The classifier was reported to diagnose cytomegalovirus status with high specificity and sensitivity in both the original and validation cohorts. Roughly uniform sequencing depth across donors was assumed in presence/absence analyses, although this assumption may not hold. HLA typing was unavailable for some donors at each locus, so association tests used only the typed subset. Linkage disequilibrium might explain the correlated functional status among segregating V segments, but an unknown experimental factor could not be excluded. Because counts were too low, roughly 16 rarely observed V segments, including chromosome 9 orphons, were excluded from the earlier analysis of fewer than 650 of the donors. In a later analysis, several top co-occurrence clusters were reported to appear linked to parvovirus B19, influenza, CMV and Epstein-Barr virus. The authors suggested that the approach could potentially be generalized to other disease states and immunological phenotypes. While some public TCRs were present in many individuals, most TCR sequences turned up only very rarely across donors. For the cohort, immune exposure information was limited to CMV serostatus. In this cohort, only TCR beta chains were sequenced, and detectable features were limited by the absence of alpha or paired-chain data. V-gene and J-gene trimming of TCR beta chains was associated with a missense DCLRE1C variant in a later genetic analysis, and the association was replicated in an independent cohort.

The library was made by the immunoSEQ multiplex PCR assay. For the multiplex PCR, a mixture combining 60 forward primers for TCR Vbeta segments and 13 reverse primers for TCR Jbeta segments was used. A multiplex PCR assay on genomic DNA amplified the CDR3 region of rearranged TCR beta genes. The Illumina HiSeq System was used to sequence the amplified TCR beta libraries as 87-base-pair reads. The authors' analysis ran thus. In a later analysis, tens of millions of unique TCR beta chains were counted across the 500 to 850 repertoires, and around 10 million of these chains were shared by at least two donors. A nearest-neighbor algorithm error-corrected the raw reads and collapsed the reads into unique sequences, merging closely related sequences to remove PCR and sequencing errors. Alignment of CDR3 sequences to IMGT reference sequences was used to assign V, D and J gene segments. Each retained sequence needed at least a six-nucleotide match to both a V gene segment and a J gene segment. Rearrangements were called productive when the CDR3 lacked stop codons and stayed in frame with V and J; all others were non-productive. CDR3 was defined according to IMGT convention as the region running from the second conserved V-encoded cysteine to the conserved J-encoded phenylalanine. Sequences without an unambiguous match to a single V gene segment were excluded from the earlier analysis of a few hundred of the donors. An earlier analysis of fewer than 750 of the donors called V segments functional above 56.7% productive rearrangements and segregating when the between-donor standard deviation exceeded 5%. To diagnose cytomegalovirus status from the catalog of TCR beta chain sequences, a statistical classification framework was built. In a later analysis, V and J genes were assigned by comparing TCR nucleotide sequences against IMGT/GENE-DB human TR gene sequences. A later analysis assigned CDR3 sequences and most-parsimonious VDJ recombination scenarios with the TCRdist pipeline. In a later analysis, every TCR beta chain was defined by the combination of its CDR3 amino acid sequence and its V-gene family, and reads without a unique V-gene family were dropped. As a way to deal with suspected cross-contamination and a sequencing artifact, a later analysis dropped 450 to 600 nucleotide sequences that were highly shared and had low generation probability. In a later analysis, a clonal expansion index was calculated for each public chain from normalized within-repertoire ranks of inferred template counts. In a later analysis, generation probabilities were computed using a VDJ recombination model fitted to out-of-frame rearrangements, and the results were checked against IGoR. In a later analysis, hypergeometric tests were used to score TCR-TCR, TCR-HLA and TCR-CMV co-occurrence, with a repertoire-size bias correction applied to TCR pairs. False discovery rates were estimated in a later analysis by permuting HLA or CMV assignments 20 times. In a later analysis, co-occurring TCRs were grouped using DBSCAN, with TCRdist sequence similarity added in when clustering inside HLA-allele-positive subsets. Repertoires with fewer than 30,000 or more than 120,000 public chains were left out of co-occurrence clustering, as were a few repertoires with anomalous nucleotide sharing. TCRdb holds this immuneACCESS table with in-frame rearrangements only. Some clones are missing; in checked studies, unresolved V genes explain under half, and the rest has no known cause. V, J and clone size were drawn from that table, and D and trimming were deduced from the DNA. The sample data list 150,000 to 200,000 clones, and about four fifths of these were observed just once. 2.4% of the sample is in the top ten clones.

This clonotype originated in a male donor in good health and CMV-seronegative. The chain was built from TRBV18 and TRBJ2-3, with TRBD1 identical over 8 junction bases. The sample was PBMCs. The CDR3 has the sequence CASSQDRGTDTQYF. The DNA sequence is TGTGCCAGCTCCCAGGACAGGGGCACAGATACGCAGTATTTT.